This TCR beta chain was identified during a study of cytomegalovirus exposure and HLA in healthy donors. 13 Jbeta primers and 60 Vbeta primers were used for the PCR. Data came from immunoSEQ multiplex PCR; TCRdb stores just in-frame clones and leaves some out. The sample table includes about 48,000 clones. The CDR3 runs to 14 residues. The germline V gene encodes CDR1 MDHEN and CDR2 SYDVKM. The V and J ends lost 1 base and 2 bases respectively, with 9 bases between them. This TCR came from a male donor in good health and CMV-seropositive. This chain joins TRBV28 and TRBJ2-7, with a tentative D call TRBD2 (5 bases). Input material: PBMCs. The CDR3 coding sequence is TGTGCCAGCAGTTTATTGGGAGCCGCCTACGAGCAGTACTTC. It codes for CASSLLGAAYEQYF.